The rows below give T cell receptor beta chains drawn from one sample of a study of T cells after yellow fever vaccination. TCRdb independently ran MiXCR on the 5' RACE reads; one entry per CDR3 protein. This sample has approximately 580,000 distinct CDR3 sequences, with roughly 17% found just once. The sequenced sample was PBMCs, obtained 4 to 6 days after the first yellow fever vaccination. These receptors came from a man aged 18 to 29 who received the YFV17D yellow fever vaccine. The CDR3 runs from the conserved cysteine through the conserved F or W. A D gene is named only where the DNA matches it firmly. The size of a clone is reported for some rows only, either as once, few or many, or as a class for expanded clones.

>.|TRBJ1-5|.|TRBV6-1
CASSGGNNQPQHF
TGTGCCAGCAGTGGAGGCAACAATCAGCCCCAGCATTTT
>few|TRBJ2-5|TRBD2|TRBV7-2
CASSLSLAGKETQYF
TGTGCCAGCAGCTTGTCCCTAGCGGGGAAAGAGACCCAGTACTTC
>few|TRBJ2-2|.|TRBV5-1
CASSLPGLPPSGELFF
TGCGCCAGCAGCCTCCCGGGACTCCCCCCCAGCGGGGAGCTGTTTTTT
>.|TRBJ1-5|.|TRBV15
CATRVEGNQPQHF
TGTGCCACCAGAGTGGAGGGAAATCAGCCCCAGCATTTT
>few|TRBJ2-3|.|TRBV20-1
CSASSPAASDRDTQYF
TGCAGTGCTAGTAGCCCGGCGGCTAGCGATCGAGATACGCAGTATTTT
>.|TRBJ1-3|.|TRBV10-3
CAISDPSLVGLVNPLPGNTIYF
TGTGCCATCAGTGACCCCTCCTTGGTGGGACTCGTGAATCCCCTCCCTGGAAACACCATATATTTT
>.|TRBJ1-2|.|TRBV19
CASISADNYGYTF
TGTGCCAGTATCTCCGCGGATAACTATGGCTACACCTTC
>few|TRBJ2-3|TRBD2|TRBV5-4
CASSLWGGEDTQYF
TGTGCCAGCAGCTTGTGGGGGGGTGAAGATACGCAGTATTTT
>many|TRBJ2-2|TRBD2|TRBV5-1
CASSSPLAGGPGELFF
TGCGCCAGCAGCTCCCCCCTAGCGGGGGGGCCCGGGGAGCTGTTTTTT
>few|TRBJ1-2|.|TRBV25-1
CASSDPHKDGNYGYTF
TGTGCCAGCAGTGACCCACATAAGGACGGGAACTATGGCTACACCTTC
>.|TRBJ1-2|.|TRBV29-1
CSVEDRGQNYGYTF
TGCAGCGTTGAAGATCGAGGGCAAAACTATGGCTACACCTTC
>.|TRBJ2-3|TRBD2|TRBV11-2
CASSSSGLAGGDTQYF
TGTGCCAGCAGCTCTTCGGGACTAGCGGGGGGCGATACGCAGTATTTT
>.|TRBJ1-1|.|TRBV7-2
CASSLIQGNTEAFF
TGTGCCAGCAGCTTGATTCAGGGGAACACTGAAGCTTTCTTT
>.|TRBJ1-5|.|TRBV20-1
CSARDSGASKAQHF
TGCAGTGCTAGAGATAGTGGGGCCTCGAAGGCCCAGCATTTT
>.|TRBJ2-5|.|TRBV25-1
CASSGGRAYQETQYF
TGTGCCAGCAGTGGCGGCAGAGCATACCAAGAGACCCAGTACTTC
>.|TRBJ2-3|.|TRBV7-3
CASSSALGDTQYF
TGTGCCAGCAGCTCCGCTCTAGGGGATACGCAGTATTTT
>.|TRBJ2-2|.|TRBV19
CASTVIGSGELFF
TGTGCCAGTACGGTCATCGGGTCCGGGGAGCTGTTTTTT
>many|TRBJ1-1|.|TRBV14
CASSRTKNTEAFF
TGTGCCAGCAGCCGAACGAAGAACACTGAAGCTTTCTTT
>.|TRBJ2-2|.|TRBV30
CAWSVGGGAGTGELFF
TGTGCCTGGAGTGTAGGTGGGGGCGCAGGCACCGGGGAGCTGTTTTTT
>.|TRBJ1-4|TRBD1|TRBV4-3
CASGAVGTGDEKLFF
TGCGCCAGCGGGGCGGTCGGGACAGGGGATGAAAAACTGTTTTTT
>few|TRBJ2-5|TRBD1|TRBV3-1
CASSQDQGQGRETQYF
TGTGCCAGCAGCCAAGATCAGGGACAGGGAAGGGAGACCCAGTACTTC
>.|TRBJ1-2|.|TRBV15
CATSRDVGGGGYSYTF
TGTGCCACCAGCAGAGATGTCGGGGGGGGCGGGTATAGCTACACCTTC
>.|TRBJ2-1|.|TRBV12-3/TRBV12-4
CASSSPDSDNEQFF
TGTGCCAGCAGTTCGCCAGACTCAGACAATGAGCAGTTCTTC
>.|TRBJ2-1|TRBD1|TRBV10-2
CASMSGQGSSGEQFF
TGCGCCAGCATGTCGGGACAGGGATCGTCGGGTGAGCAGTTCTTC
>.|TRBJ1-6|.|TRBV18
CASSPRFPPQNSPLHF
TGTGCCAGCTCACCGCGATTTCCTCCGCAGAATTCACCCCTCCACTTT
>few|TRBJ1-2|.|TRBV12-3/TRBV12-4
CASSLTQGNYGYTF
TGTGCCAGCAGTTTAACGCAGGGCAACTATGGCTACACCTTC
>many|TRBJ2-5|.|TRBV11-2
CASSLRGSRETQYF
TGTGCCAGCAGTCTACGGGGGTCCCGGGAGACCCAGTACTTC
>.|TRBJ1-4|.|TRBV5-1
CASSPSDSGEKLFF
TGCGCCAGCAGCCCCTCGGACAGCGGTGAAAAACTGTTTTTT
>few|TRBJ1-3|.|TRBV5-1
CASSLAMASGNTIYF
TGCGCCAGCAGCTTGGCCATGGCTTCTGGAAACACCATATATTTT
>.|TRBJ1-3|.|TRBV18
CASSPLTGRATFSGNTIYF
TGTGCCAGCTCACCACTAACCGGCAGAGCTACCTTCTCTGGAAACACCATATATTTT
>few|TRBJ2-3|.|TRBV4-3
CASSPQATSTDTQYF
TGCGCCAGCAGCCCCCAGGCTACCAGCACAGATACGCAGTATTTT
>.|TRBJ2-3|.|TRBV24-1
CATSGGAEGNTQYF
TGTGCCACCAGTGGAGGGGCCGAAGGAAATACGCAGTATTTT
>few|TRBJ2-1|TRBD1|TRBV18
CASSLTGTASYNEQFF
TGTGCCAGCTCCCTAACCGGGACAGCCTCCTACAATGAGCAGTTCTTC
>.|TRBJ1-5|.|TRBV6-2/TRBV6-3
CASSPVTSRVTNQPQHF
TGTGCCAGCAGCCCAGTTACTTCTCGAGTGACTAATCAGCCCCAGCATTTT
>.|TRBJ2-3|.|TRBV7-9
CASSSLLGRKITDTQYF
TGTGCCAGCAGCTCCCTGTTGGGGCGAAAGATCACAGATACGCAGTATTTT
>.|TRBJ2-2|TRBD2|TRBV6-5
CASSYPGTSGDTGELFF
TGTGCCAGCAGTTACCCCGGGACTAGCGGGGATACCGGGGAGCTGTTTTTT
>few|TRBJ2-5|TRBD1|TRBV6-6
CASTWTGVKTQYF
TGTGCCAGCACCTGGACAGGGGTGAAGACCCAGTACTTC
>.|TRBJ1-1|.|TRBV6-1
CASSHLQVQRTEAFF
TGTGCCAGCAGCCATCTTCAGGTCCAGAGAACTGAAGCTTTCTTT
>.|TRBJ2-7|.|TRBV7-9
CASSSSTGYSYEQYF
TGTGCCAGCAGCTCATCTACAGGATACTCCTACGAGCAGTACTTC
>.|TRBJ2-3|.|TRBV7-9
CASSVYRDTDTQYF
TGTGCCAGCAGCGTATACCGGGACACAGATACGCAGTATTTT
>.|TRBJ1-5|.|TRBV30
CAWSGTAGNQPQHF
TGTGCCTGGAGTGGGACAGCCGGGAATCAGCCCCAGCATTTT
>once|TRBJ2-4|.|TRBV6-2/TRBV6-3
CASRTYTGSEWNIQYF
TGTGCCAGCAGGACATACACAGGTTCCGAGTGGAACATTCAGTACTTC
>few|TRBJ2-1|TRBD1|TRBV27
CASSWDRGLYNEQFF
TGTGCCAGCAGTTGGGACAGGGGGCTCTACAATGAGCAGTTCTTC
>few|TRBJ2-1|TRBD2|TRBV28
CASSLNSGGADGEQFF
TGTGCCAGCAGTCTAAATAGCGGGGGGGCGGACGGTGAGCAGTTCTTC
>few|TRBJ1-2|.|TRBV20-1
CSAPSGGYGYTF
TGCAGTGCTCCCAGCGGGGGGTATGGCTACACCTTC
>few|TRBJ2-5|.|TRBV12-3/TRBV12-4
CASSPSPREGTQYF
TGTGCCAGCAGCCCCTCCCCGCGAGAGGGGACCCAGTACTTC